The clone carrying this T cell receptor beta chain was seen only once. Here immunoSEQ multiplex PCR was the method, and the copy in TCRdb shows in-frame clones only, minus some. This table has just over 650,000 clones, around 89% appearing once. These data come from a study of blood T cell repertoires in COVID-19. Per germline, CDR1 KGHSH and CDR2 LQKENI. The CDR3 runs to 14 residues. Deletions cut 3 bases from V and 2 bases from J, with 11 bases between. The chain carries TRBV18 and TRBJ2-7, with a tentative D call TRBD1 (5 bases). The receptor was derived from a young woman with acute or convalescent COVID-19. The specimen was peripheral blood. CDR3 coding DNA: TGTGCCAGCTCACCTAGACAGAGTCCCTACGAGCAGTACTTC. It codes for CASSPRQSPYEQYF.